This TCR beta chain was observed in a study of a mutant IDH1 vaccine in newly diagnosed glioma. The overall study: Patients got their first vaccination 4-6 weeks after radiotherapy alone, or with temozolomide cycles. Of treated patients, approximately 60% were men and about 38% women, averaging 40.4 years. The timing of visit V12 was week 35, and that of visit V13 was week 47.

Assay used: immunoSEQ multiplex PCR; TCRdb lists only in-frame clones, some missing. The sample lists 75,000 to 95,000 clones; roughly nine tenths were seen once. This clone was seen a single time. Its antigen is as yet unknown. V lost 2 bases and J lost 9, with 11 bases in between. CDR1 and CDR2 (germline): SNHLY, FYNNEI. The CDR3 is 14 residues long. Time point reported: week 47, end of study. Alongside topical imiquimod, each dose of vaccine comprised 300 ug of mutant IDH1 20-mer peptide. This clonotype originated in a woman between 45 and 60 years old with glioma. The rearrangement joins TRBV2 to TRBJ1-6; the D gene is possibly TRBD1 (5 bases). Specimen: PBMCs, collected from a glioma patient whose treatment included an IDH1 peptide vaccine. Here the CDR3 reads CASSERGGISPLHF. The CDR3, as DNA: TGTGCCAGCAGTGAAAGGGGAGGAATTTCACCCCTCCACTTT.